This T cell receptor beta chain was identified in a study of molecular identifiers for immune sequencing clone quantification. A single record per CDR3 protein comes from TCRdb applying MiXCR to the PCR reads. This sample has about 640,000 distinct CDR3 sequences; just under 20% occur once, and the top ten carry roughly 0.9%. Regarding the study as a whole: Whereas clones above 20 RNA copies held under 1% of naive-cell molecules, they held over 99% of effector molecules.

In germline, CDR1 is SGHAT, CDR2 FQDESV (reference sequence). The CDR3 contains 14 residues. Deletions cut 5 bases from V and 0 bases from J, with 8 bases between. This clonotype has just a few counts. Its cognate antigen is unknown. The sample comprised naive CD8+ T cells from blood, with Jurkat cell RNA spiked in. Subset denoted: FACS-sorted CD8+CD4-CCR7+CD45RA+ naive T cells. This clonotype was obtained from a human donor in good health. Some libraries in this study had Jurkat cell RNA spiked in. The chain couples TRBV11-1 to TRBJ2-1; no clear D. CDR3 DNA sequence: TGTGCCAGCAGCGCAGCGAACTCCTACAATGAGCAGTTCTTC. Protein product: CASSAANSYNEQFF.